The 17 T cell receptor beta chains below come from one sample, sequenced in a study of cytomegalovirus exposure and HLA in healthy donors. Primers included in the PCR were 60 Vbeta and 13 Jbeta primers. Profiled with immunoSEQ multiplex PCR; TCRdb holds only in-frame clones, not every one. The data hold 200,000 or so clones, with roughly 80% observed a single time. Sequencing was carried out using PBMCs. The source of these receptors is a man aged 45-65 years in good health and CMV-seronegative.

The V call is TRBV27, the J call TRBJ1-2, with D possibly being TRBD1 (5 bases). V shed 5 bases and J shed 7 bases, with 11 bases lying between them. CDR3 size: 12 residues. Germline values: CDR1 MNHEY, CDR2 SMNVEV (reference sequence). CDR3 region: CASSTGGIGYTF. In nucleotides, the CDR3 is TGTGCCAGCAGTACGGGGGGGATTGGCTACACCTTC.

The rearrangement uses TRBV5-4 and TRBJ1-2, with D possibly matching TRBD1 (6 bases). The CDR3 is 13 residues long. The ends were cut back, 2 bases at V and 4 bases at J, with 9 bases in the middle. CDR1 SGHNT and CDR2 YYREEE come from the germline V gene (reference sequence). CDR3 coding DNA: TGTGCCAGCAGCTTCCGGGGGGCCTATGGCTACACCTTC. Its protein is CASSFRGAYGYTF.

CDR3 bases: TGTGCCAGCAGGGCGGCGGGGGGCACTGAAGCTTTCTTT. As protein: CASRAAGGTEAFF. The chain recombines TRBV6-5 with TRBJ1-1; a weak D match, TRBD1 (5 bases). From germline, CDR1 is MNHEY and CDR2 SVGAGI. The V end was cut by 6 bases, the J end by 4 bases, with 12 bases between. The CDR3 length is 13 residues.

The genes are TRBV7-9 and TRBJ2-5, with D possibly TRBD1 on 6 matching bases. CDR3 length: 14 residues. Deletions cut 5 bases from V and 2 bases from J, with 12 bases between. CDR1 and CDR2 (germline): SEHNR, FQNEAQ (reference sequence). In DNA form, the CDR3 reads TGTGCCAGCAGCCCCCGGGACAAACAAGAGACCCAGTACTTC. This sequence encodes CASSPRDKQETQYF. The full variable domain, in which reference TRBV7-9 and TRBJ2-5 provide the parts outside the CDR3, is DTGVSQNPRHKITKRGQNVTFRCDPISEHNRLYWYRQTLGQGPEFLTYFQNEAQLEKSRLLSDRFSAERPKGSFSTLEIQRTEQGDSAMYLCASSPRDKQETQYFGPGTRLLVL.

Notes on this clone: This sample also contains other DNA sequences that code for the same CDR3. This chain joins TRBV19 and TRBJ1-2, with 9 bases identical to TRBD1. The germline V gene has CDR1 LNHDA and CDR2 SQIVND (reference sequence). The J segment lost 8 bases and the V segment lost 9 bases, leaving 7 bases of the junction unmatched. There are 12 residues in the CDR3. CDR3 in DNA: TGTGCCAGCACAGGGACAGGGCACGGCTACACCTTC. Amino acids: CASTGTGHGYTF.

This chain joins TRBV7-9 and TRBJ2-1; TRBD1 matches 9 bases. The germline CDR1 and CDR2 sequences are SEHNR and FQNEAQ (reference sequence). Germline trimming cut 6 bases from V and 10 bases from J; bases unmatched to any gene: 10. The CDR3 is 14 amino acids. CDR3 coding DNA: TGTGCCAGCAGGTGGGGACAGGGATTAGGAGAGCAGTTCTTC. Encoded protein: CASRWGQGLGEQFF. Full variable domain (remainder filled in from reference TRBV7-9 and TRBJ2-1): DTGVSQNPRHKITKRGQNVTFRCDPISEHNRLYWYRQTLGQGPEFLTYFQNEAQLEKSRLLSDRFSAERPKGSFSTLEIQRTEQGDSAMYLCASRWGQGLGEQFFGPGTRLTVL.

This clone was detected a few times. The CDR3 DNA reads as TGTGCCAGCAGCCGCCTACTCGAGGGTCACACTGAAGCTTTCTTT. It yields the protein CASSRLLEGHTEAFF. The chain links TRBV27 to TRBJ1-1, with D hard to call. V lost 6 bases to trimming and J lost 3 bases, with 17 bases between them. The CDR3 runs 15 residues. The germline CDR1 and CDR2 sequences are MNHEY and SMNVEV (reference sequence).

The chain carries TRBV11-2 and TRBJ2-1, with TRBD2 identical over 11 bases. The germline V gene encodes CDR1 SGHAT and CDR2 FQNNGV. The CDR3 is 15 residues long. V gave up 4 bases and J gave up 7 bases; unmatched junction bases: 6. The DNA for the CDR3 is TGTGCCAGCAGCTCTATAGCGGGGGGGCAGAATGAGCAGTTCTTC. It encodes CASSSIAGGQNEQFF.

In this sample, this clone turned up a few times. The gene calls are TRBV5-1 and TRBJ1-2; 7 bases line up with TRBD1. This CDR3 is built from 12 residues. CDR1 SGHRS and CDR2 YFSETQ come from the germline V gene. Unmatched junction bases numbered 4, after V lost 8 bases and J lost 3 bases. Here the CDR3 reads CARTGSHYGYTF. The CDR3 nucleotides are TGCGCCAGGACAGGGAGCCACTATGGCTACACCTTC. The variable domain in full, with the rest retrieved from reference TRBV5-1 and TRBJ1-2, is KAGVTQTPRYLIKTRGQQVTLSCSPISGHRSVSWYQQTPGQGLQFLFEYFSETQRNKGNFPGRFSGRQFSNSRSEMNVSTLELGDSALYLCARTGSHYGYTFGSGTRLTVV.

The V call is TRBV5-6, the J call TRBJ2-2; possible D gene TRBD2, 5 bases. The V and J ends lost 4 bases and 6 bases respectively, with 7 bases between them. The CDR3 is 12 amino acids. Germline lookup yields CDR1 SGHDT and CDR2 YYEEEE. This chain's CDR3 is CASSHGAGELFF. The CDR3 DNA reads as TGTGCCAGCAGCCACGGGGCCGGGGAGCTGTTTTTT.

V is TRBV2 and J is TRBJ1-2; D gene ambiguous. The V end was cut by 7 bases, the J end by 11 bases, with 14 bases between. The CDR3 sequence is 11 residues long. CDR1 and CDR2 (germline): SNHLY, FYNNEI. CDR3 DNA sequence: TGTGCCAGCACACCCCGGGGTCCGTACACCTTC. Encoded protein: CASTPRGPYTF.

This clone occurred once. The chain combines TRBV5-1 with TRBJ1-5; D might be TRBD1 (6 bases). The CDR3 has 13 amino acids. V lost 0 bases to trimming and J lost 7 bases, with 8 bases between them. Germline V gives CDR1 SGHRS, CDR2 YFSETQ. The CDR3 sequence: CASSLAQGQPQHF. Here the CDR3 DNA reads TGCGCCAGCAGCTTGGCCCAGGGGCAGCCCCAGCATTTT.

The chain joins TRBV5-6 to TRBJ2-7, with D tentatively TRBD1 (6 bases). Germline V gives CDR1 SGHDT, CDR2 YYEEEE. The CDR3 runs to 15 residues. V gave up 0 bases and J gave up 3 bases, with 13 bases separating them. The CDR3, as DNA: TGTGCCAGCAGCTTGGGAGGGGGAGAGTTCTACGAGCAGTACTTC. It translates to CASSLGGGEFYEQYF.

In its sample, this clone was seen once. This chain uses TRBV6-5 with TRBJ2-7; D is ambiguous. Germline-derived CDR1 and CDR2 are MNHEY and SVGAGI. The CDR3 totals 14 residues. Between the trimmed V and J ends, which lost 4 bases and 0 bases, there was a span of 10 bases. CDR3 in DNA: TGTGCCAGCAGTTCGTCGTGGGCCTCCTACGAGCAGTACTTC. It yields the protein CASSSSWASYEQYF.

The chain is built from TRBV6-1 and TRBJ1-1; weak D call: TRBD1 (5 bases). This CDR3 spans 13 amino acids. CDR1 and CDR2 from the germline V gene are MNHNS and SASEGT. Trimming cost V 10 bases and J 0 bases, with 12 bases left between them. This CDR3 is CATGRTLNTEAFF. For the CDR3, the DNA is TGTGCCACCGGACGGACATTGAACACTGAAGCTTTCTTT.

V usage is TRBV11-1 and J usage is TRBJ2-1; TRBD1 is a possible D gene (5 bases). The V and J ends lost 7 bases and 4 bases respectively, with 14 bases between them. The CDR3 sequence is 14 residues long. Germline V gene sequence: CDR1 SGHAT, CDR2 FQDESV (reference sequence). The CDR3 reads CASTPEGAYNEQFF. CDR3 nucleotide sequence: TGTGCCAGCACCCCGGAAGGGGCGTACAATGAGCAGTTCTTC.

The chain couples TRBV11-3 to TRBJ2-7; unclear D gene. The V gene's germline CDR1 is SGHNT and CDR2 YENEEA. Trimming took 0 bases from V and 6 from J, leaving 9 bases between them. CDR3 size: 13 residues. The CDR3 DNA follows: TGTGCCAGCAGCTTAGACAGTTTAACCGAGCAGTACTTC. Translated, it gives CASSLDSLTEQYF.